The T cell receptor (beta chain) under discussion was sequenced for a study of Graves' ophthalmopathy and Graves' hyperthyroidism. The CDR3 length is 10 residues. Per germline, CDR1 SGDLS and CDR2 YYNGEE. V was clipped by 10 bases and J by 12 bases; unmatched bases: 9. As the template, RNA transcripts were used to amplify TCR beta CDR3 regions. The workflow started with a first-round RT-PCR run with HTBI primers and then moved on to a second-round multiplex PCR. Via MiXCR, TCRdb re-called the multiplex PCR reads, giving one row per CDR3 protein. The sample comprises over 500,000 distinct CDR3 sequences, approximately 21% of which are singletons, and 7.1% rests with the top ten. There are many counts of this clonotype.

Sequenced material: peripheral blood. The origin of this receptor is a woman between 18 and 29 years old with stable Graves' hyperthyroidism. Some clones in this sample may be carry-over from other donors' samples. The rearrangement joins TRBV9 to TRBJ1-1, with 7 positions matching TRBD1. CDR3: CAWGRGRTFF. Here the CDR3 DNA reads TGTGCCTGGGGGAGGGGGCGGACTTTCTTT.